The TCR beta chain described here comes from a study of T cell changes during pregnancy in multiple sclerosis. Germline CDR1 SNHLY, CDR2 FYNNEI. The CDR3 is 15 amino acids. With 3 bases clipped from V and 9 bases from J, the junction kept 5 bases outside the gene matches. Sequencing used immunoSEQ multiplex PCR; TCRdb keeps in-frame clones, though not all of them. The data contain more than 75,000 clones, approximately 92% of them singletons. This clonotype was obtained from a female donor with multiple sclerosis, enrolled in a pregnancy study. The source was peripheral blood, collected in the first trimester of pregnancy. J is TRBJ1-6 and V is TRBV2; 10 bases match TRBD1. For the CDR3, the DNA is TGTGCCAGCAGTGATGAGGGACAGGGGACTTCACCCCTCCACTTT. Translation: CASSDEGQGTSPLHF.